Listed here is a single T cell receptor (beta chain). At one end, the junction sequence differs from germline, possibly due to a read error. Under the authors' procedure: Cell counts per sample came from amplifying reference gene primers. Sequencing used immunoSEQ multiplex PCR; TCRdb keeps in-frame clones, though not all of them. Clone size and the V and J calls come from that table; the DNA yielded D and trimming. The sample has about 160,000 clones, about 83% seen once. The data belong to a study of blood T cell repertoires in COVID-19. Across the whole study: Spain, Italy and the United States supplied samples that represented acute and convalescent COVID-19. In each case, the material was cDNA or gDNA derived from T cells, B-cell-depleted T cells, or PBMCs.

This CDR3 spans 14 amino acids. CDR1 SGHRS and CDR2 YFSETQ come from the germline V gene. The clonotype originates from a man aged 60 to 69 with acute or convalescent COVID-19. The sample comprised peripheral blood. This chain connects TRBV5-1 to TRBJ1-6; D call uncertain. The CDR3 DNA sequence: TGCGCCAGCAGCTTGGCCGTGTATAATTCACTCCTCCACTTT. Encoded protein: CASSLAVYNSLLHF.